Described below is a single T cell receptor (beta chain) sequence and its context. No antigen is known for it. Per-base qualities were not stored, and no clone one base away is much larger. The data belong to a study of regulatory T cells (dated by TCRdb to 2016 to 2019). For context, the study as a whole: The study compared T-cell receptor beta repertoires of sorted regulatory, conventional CD4+ and CD8+ T cells in CD3G-deficient patients with those in healthy controls.

The multiplex PCR relied on 52 forward TRBV primers and 13 reverse TRBJ primers, and amplification bias was corrected through assay-based and computational methods. Within the immunoSEQ assay, multiplex PCR amplified rearranged TRB loci from genomic DNA. TRB amplicons were sequenced on an Illumina HiSeq platform. The original pipeline was this. Custom algorithms error-filtered the raw sequences and aligned them to reference gene sequences, after which the immunoSEQ online tools were used for analysis. The frequencies of productive and nonproductive TRB rearrangements were evaluated among unique sequences as well as among total sequences. Assessment of potential self-reactivity relied on the hydrophobicity of positions 6 and 7 in the TRB CDR3, along with their amino acid composition. Groups were compared by t tests, Mann-Whitney tests or two-way ANOVA performed in Prism software. The immuneACCESS repertoire file appears here via TCRdb, limited to in-frame rearrangements. These files lack a portion of the clones; in checked studies, under half of the deficit traces to unresolved V genes, and the cause of the others is not known. The D gene and trimming were derived from the DNA, and the V and J assignments and clone size from that table. The sample yields about 35,000 clones; over 75% were counted once. The leading ten clones occupy 2.4% of the sample.

Evidence of autoimmunity was present in all CD3G-deficient patients, and the autoimmunity was more severe in two of the patients. Patients were tested at ages ranging from 2 to 39 years, and reduced naive and increased memory CD4+ and CD8+ T-cell proportions were found in the patients. CD4+ cells were FACS-sorted into CD25-high CD127-low regulatory T cells and CD25-low CD127-high conventional CD4+ T cells. Six or seven individuals with CD3G deficiency were included in the patient group. Patient samples and clinical data were obtained from an international physician network spanning the United States, Europe and Asia. Peripheral blood mononuclear cells were isolated by Ficoll density separation. The germline V gene encodes CDR1 MNHNS and CDR2 SASEGT. Between the V and J ends, shortened by 1 base and 4 bases respectively, the junction contains 20 bases. Counted from cysteine to phenylalanine, this CDR3 has 17 amino acids. The DNA shown is the 51-base CDR3, in frame from base 1.

Study-wide findings and limitations: In patients, repertoires had restricted unique TRB V-J pairs and skewed V and J gene usage, with regulatory T cells showing the most marked changes. Hydrophobic residues at CDR3 positions 6 and 7 were enriched in conventional CD4+ T cells from CD3G-deficient patients, suggesting more self-reactive specificities.

The V and J genes are TRBV6-1 and TRBJ2-7; the D gene is possibly TRBD2, with 6 bases matching. Sequencing input: conventional CD4+ T cells sorted from blood. The source of this sequence is a person aged 18-30 years with CD3G deficiency. The CDR3 sequence is CASSEEGFWAEGYEQYF. In nucleotides, the sequence is TGTGCCAGCAGTGAAGAGGGGTTTTGGGCGGAGGGGTACGAGCAGTACTTC.